What follows are 23 T cell receptor beta chains derived from one specimen sequenced in a study of blood T cell repertoires in COVID-19. Assay used: immunoSEQ multiplex PCR; TCRdb lists only in-frame clones, some missing. The data show approximately 150,000 clones, around nine tenths seen once. Sequencing was done on a sample of peripheral blood. The receptors were sampled from a human donor in a cohort sampled during active COVID-19.

The J gene is TRBJ2-7, the V gene TRBV6-6; 9 bases are a match to TRBD1. Germline assignment: CDR1 MNHNY and CDR2 SVGAGI (reference sequence). J was trimmed by 9 bases and V by 6 bases; bases with no gene match: 15. This CDR3 is built from 15 residues. This CDR3 reads CASSSLPGTGFGQYF. CDR3 sequence (DNA): TGTGCCAGCAGCTCCCTTCCCGGGACAGGGTTTGGGCAGTACTTC.

In this sample, this clone turned up a few times. The chain carries TRBV5-1 and TRBJ1-1; D is ambiguous. The CDR3 is 11 amino acids. Germline V lookup: CDR1 SGHRS, CDR2 YFSETQ. V lost 4 bases and J 6 bases, leaving 7 bases between the germline ends. CDR3 residues: CASSLSSEAFF. In nucleotides, the CDR3 is TGCGCCAGCAGCCTCTCTTCTGAAGCTTTCTTT.

The rearrangement links TRBV29-1 to TRBJ1-1; 8 bases are shared with TRBD1. The J segment lost 5 bases and the V segment lost 6 bases, leaving 20 bases of the junction unmatched. Germline CDR1 is SQVTM and CDR2 is ANQGSEA. The CDR3 sequence is 17 residues long. In DNA form, the CDR3 reads TGCAGCGTCCCCGACAGGGGCGAGGGGAGGACAGGGACTGAAGCTTTCTTT. Its translation: CSVPDRGEGRTGTEAFF.

For this clone: One end of the junction does not line up with germline, which may come from a read error. This rearrangement joins TRBV12-3 or TRBV12-4 to TRBJ2-5, with TRBD2 matching over 7 bases. This CDR3 spans 11 amino acids. The DNA of the CDR3 is TGTGCCAGCAGTTTGGGACTACGACCCCACTTC. This translates into CASSLGLRPHF.

The V gene is TRBV3-1 (or the pseudogene TRBV3-2), the J gene TRBJ2-2; 16 bases match TRBD2. CDR3 length equals 19 residues. In germline, CDR1 is LGHDT, CDR2 YNNKEL (reference sequence). The V and J ends lost 0 bases and 4 bases, in that order; junction bases with no gene match: 5. The CDR3 reads CASSQEGLAGGRSTGELFF. The CDR3 DNA reads TGTGCCAGCAGCCAAGAGGGACTAGCGGGAGGGCGGTCCACCGGGGAGCTGTTTTTT.

This clone was detected once. The chain carries TRBV5-4 and TRBJ1-1; D gene uncertain. The CDR3 covers 14 residues. V was shortened by 2 bases and J by 4 bases, with 12 bases between the two germline ends. Germline V gene sequence: CDR1 SGHNT, CDR2 YYREEE (reference sequence). This CDR3 is CASSFGVSGTEAFF. In DNA form, the CDR3 reads TGTGCCAGCAGCTTCGGGGTGTCGGGCACTGAAGCTTTCTTT.

The chain links TRBV7-9 to TRBJ2-1; 9 bases agree with TRBD2. CDR1 and CDR2 from the germline V gene are SEHNR and FQNEAQ (reference sequence). The V and J ends lost 1 base and 8 bases, in that order; junction bases with no gene match: 6. The CDR3 is made up of 15 amino acids. CDR3 nucleotides: TGTGCCAGCAGCTTAGGTCTAGCGGGGTTGGATGAGCAGTTCTTC. Residues: CASSLGLAGLDEQFF.

The CDR3 is CASRSGQTPSGANVLTF. The CDR3 DNA is TGTGCCAGCAGATCGGGACAGACCCCTTCTGGGGCCAACGTCCTGACTTTC. This chain links TRBV28 with TRBJ2-6; 7 bases line up with TRBD1. CDR1 and CDR2 from the germline V gene are MDHEN and SYDVKM. This CDR3 has 17 amino acids. Losses at the gene ends were 6 bases for V and 1 base for J; bases not matched to a gene: 9.

The rearrangement uses TRBV6-5 and TRBJ1-2; the D is unclear. CDR3 length: 16 residues. Germline V gene sequence: CDR1 MNHEY, CDR2 SVGAGI. V dropped 0 bases and J dropped 7 bases, with 18 bases sitting between them. CDR3 nucleotides: TGTGCCAGCAGTTACTCCGGACGCACGGGAAGTCGTGGCTACACCTTC. It codes for CASSYSGRTGSRGYTF.

This chain uses TRBV7-8 with TRBJ2-3; TRBD2 matches at 7 bases. Germline assignment: CDR1 SGHVS and CDR2 FQNEAQ. This CDR3 has 15 amino acids. With 6 bases clipped from V and 4 bases from J, the junction kept 10 bases outside the gene matches. The CDR3 here is CASRTRRENPDTQYF. The CDR3 coding sequence is TGTGCCAGCAGGACCCGGCGGGAGAACCCAGATACGCAGTATTTT.

The rearrangement uses TRBV30 and TRBJ1-2; 7 nucleotides match TRBD1. Germline-derived CDR1 and CDR2 are GTSNPN and SVGIG (reference sequence). This CDR3 region has 13 residues. The J segment lost 3 bases and the V segment lost 1 base, leaving 2 bases of the junction unmatched. The CDR3 reads CAWSGGGDYGYTF. CDR3 sequence (DNA): TGTGCCTGGAGTGGAGGGGGCGACTATGGCTACACCTTC. Variable domain in full (rest from reference TRBV30 and TRBJ1-2): SQTIHQWPATLVQPVGSPLSLECTVEGTSNPNLYWYRQAAGRGLQLLFYSVGIGQISSEVPQNLSASRPQDRQFILSSKKLLLSDSGFYLCAWSGGGDYGYTFGSGTRLTVV.

The V call is TRBV27, the J call TRBJ2-1; D is perhaps TRBD1 (5 bases). CDR1 MNHEY and CDR2 SMNVEV come from the germline V gene (reference sequence). V gave up 0 bases and J gave up 8 bases, with 8 bases separating them. The CDR3 contains 13 residues. The CDR3 coding sequence is TGTGCCAGCAGTTTATCGAGACAGTATGAGCAGTTCTTC. This encodes CASSLSRQYEQFF.

The chain recombines TRBV3-1 (or the pseudogene TRBV3-2) with TRBJ2-1; TRBD2 is a possible D gene (6 bases). Germline CDR1 is LGHDT and CDR2 is YNNKEL (reference sequence). Trimming cost V 4 bases and J 16 bases, with 20 bases left between them. This CDR3 region has 13 residues. The CDR3 bases are TGTGCCAGCAGCCCAGACCCGAATAGCGGTGTTTTCTTC. It encodes CASSPDPNSGVFF.

The rearrangement uses TRBV27 and TRBJ1-2; TRBD1 matches 10 bases. The CDR3 spans 14 residues. Trimming removed 8 bases from V and 3 bases from J; junction bases left unmatched: 6. Germline values: CDR1 MNHEY, CDR2 SMNVEV (reference sequence). The CDR3 DNA sequence: TGTGCCAGCTTGTCTGGGACAGGGGACTATGGCTACACCTTC. Amino acid sequence: CASLSGTGDYGYTF.

The CDR3 region is CASRFPGGNEKLFF. CDR3 sequence (DNA): TGTGCCAGCAGATTCCCAGGGGGTAATGAAAAACTGTTTTTT. The genes are TRBV6-5 and TRBJ1-4; TRBD1 matches 7 bases. V was pared by 6 bases and J by 4 bases, with 5 bases of the junction left unmatched. Germline CDR1 and CDR2: MNHEY and SVGAGI. This CDR3 has 14 amino acids.

The chain recombines TRBV6-5 with TRBJ2-2, with 9 bases identical to TRBD1. The germline V gene has CDR1 MNHEY and CDR2 SVGAGI. The length of the CDR3 is 15 residues. Trimming took 6 bases from V and 6 from J; bases not matched to a gene: 8. For the CDR3, the DNA is TGTGCCAGCAGGCCGGGACAGGGTCTGGCCGGGGAGCTGTTTTTT. Translating gives CASRPGQGLAGELFF.

The J gene is TRBJ1-2, the V gene TRBV6-6; D possibly corresponds to TRBD1 (6 bases). Trimming took off 8 bases at V and 5 bases at J, with 18 bases between the two ends. CDR1 is MNHNY, CDR2 SVGAGI, per germline (reference sequence). The CDR3 totals 14 residues. CDR3: CASGHRVEVYGYTF. CDR3 DNA: TGTGCCAGCGGTCACAGGGTTGAGGTTTATGGCTACACCTTC.

This clone was observed a handful of times. This specimen includes other DNA sequences encoding the same CDR3. V and J are TRBV30 and TRBJ2-2; 10 bases match TRBD2. The CDR3 is 16 amino acids. Per germline, CDR1 GTSNPN and CDR2 SVGIG (reference sequence). V trimming: 1 base; J trimming: 0 bases; junction bases outside the gene matches: 2. CDR3 amino acids: CAWSGLAGANTGELFF. CDR3 bases: TGTGCCTGGAGTGGGCTAGCGGGGGCGAACACCGGGGAGCTGTTTTTT.

The chain carries TRBV5-4 and TRBJ1-1; possible D gene TRBD1, 5 bases. The CDR3 is 12 residues long. Per germline, CDR1 SGHNT and CDR2 YYREEE (reference sequence). Trimming took off 3 bases at V and 7 bases at J, with 10 bases between the two ends. In DNA form, the CDR3 reads TGTGCCAGCAGCTCAGGGATAAGTGAAGCTTTCTTT. It translates to CASSSGISEAFF.

The chain carries TRBV6-6 and TRBJ2-1, with TRBD2 matching 8 bases. V lost 0 bases to trimming and J lost 9 bases; unmatched junction nucleotides: 7. Germline assignment: CDR1 MNHNY and CDR2 SVGAGI (reference sequence). This CDR3 is 15 amino acids long. The CDR3 coding sequence is TGTGCCAGCAGTTACTCTAGCGGGGTTAGGGGTGAGCAGTTCTTC. It is translated as CASSYSSGVRGEQFF.

The chain couples TRBV5-1 to TRBJ1-3; D is ambiguous. From germline, CDR1 is SGHRS and CDR2 YFSETQ. This CDR3 comprises 13 residues. The V end was cut by 1 base, the J end by 4 bases, with 6 bases between. The CDR3 is CASSLNWGNTIYF. CDR3 bases: TGCGCCAGCAGCTTGAACTGGGGAAACACCATATATTTT.

The rearrangement uses TRBV7-3 and TRBJ2-5; the D is unclear. Per the germline V gene, CDR1 is SGHTA and CDR2 is FQGTGA. This CDR3 has 15 residues. The V and J ends lost 5 bases and 3 bases respectively, with 16 bases between them. In DNA, the CDR3 is TGTGCCAGCAGCCCCTACGGGTCGAGAGAAGAGACCCAGTACTTC. It yields the protein CASSPYGSREETQYF. Using reference TRBV7-3 and TRBJ2-5 for the parts outside the CDR3, the full variable domain is GAGVSQTPSNKVTEKGKYVELRCDPISGHTALYWYRQSLGQGPEFLIYFQGTGAADDSGLPNDRFFAVRPEGSVSTLKIQRTERGDSAVYLCASSPYGSREETQYFGPGTRLLVL.

The chain employs TRBV3-1 (or the pseudogene TRBV3-2) and TRBJ2-7, with 10 bases lining up with TRBD2. Germline V gene data show CDR1 as LGHDT and CDR2 as YNNKEL (reference sequence). The CDR3 is 15 amino acids. Unmatched junction bases numbered 6, after V lost 6 bases and J lost 1 base. CDR3 protein: CASSPSGSGSYEQYF. The CDR3 DNA follows: TGTGCCAGCAGTCCTAGCGGGAGTGGGTCCTACGAGCAGTACTTC.